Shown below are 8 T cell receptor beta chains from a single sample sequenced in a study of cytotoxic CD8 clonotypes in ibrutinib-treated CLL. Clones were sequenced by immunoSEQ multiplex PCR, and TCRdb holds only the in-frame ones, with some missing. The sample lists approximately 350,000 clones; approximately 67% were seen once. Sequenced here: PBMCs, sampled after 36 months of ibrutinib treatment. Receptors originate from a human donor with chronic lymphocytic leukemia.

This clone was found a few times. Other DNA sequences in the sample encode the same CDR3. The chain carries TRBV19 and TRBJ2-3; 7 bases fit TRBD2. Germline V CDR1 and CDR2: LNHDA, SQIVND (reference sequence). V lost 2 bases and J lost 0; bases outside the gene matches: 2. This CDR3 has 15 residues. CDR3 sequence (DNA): TGTGCCAGTAGTATAAGCGGGACTAGCACAGATACGCAGTATTTT. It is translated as CASSISGTSTDTQYF.

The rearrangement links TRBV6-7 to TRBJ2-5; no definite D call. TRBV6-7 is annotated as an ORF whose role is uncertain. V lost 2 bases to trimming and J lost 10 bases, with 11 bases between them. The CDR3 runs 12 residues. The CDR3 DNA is TGTGCCAGCAGTTACCCCGGTAGTAGCCAGTACTTC. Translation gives CASSYPGSSQYF.

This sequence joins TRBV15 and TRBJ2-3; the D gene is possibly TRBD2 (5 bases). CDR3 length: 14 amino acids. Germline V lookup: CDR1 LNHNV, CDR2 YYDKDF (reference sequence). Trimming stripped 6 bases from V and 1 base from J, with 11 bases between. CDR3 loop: CATREVWGTDTQYF. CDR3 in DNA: TGTGCCACCAGGGAGGTATGGGGCACAGATACGCAGTATTTT. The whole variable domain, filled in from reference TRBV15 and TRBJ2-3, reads DAMVIQNPRYQVTQFGKPVTLSCSQTLNHNVMYWYQQKSSQAPKLLFHYYDKDFNNEADTPDNFQSRRPNTSFCFLDIRSPGLGDTAMYLCATREVWGTDTQYFGPGTRLTVL.

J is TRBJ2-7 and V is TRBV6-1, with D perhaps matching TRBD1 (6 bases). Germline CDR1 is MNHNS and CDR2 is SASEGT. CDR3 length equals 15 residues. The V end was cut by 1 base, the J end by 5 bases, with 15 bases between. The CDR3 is CASSEDPQGTDEQYF. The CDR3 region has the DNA TGTGCCAGCAGTGAAGACCCCCAGGGGACGGACGAGCAGTACTTC.

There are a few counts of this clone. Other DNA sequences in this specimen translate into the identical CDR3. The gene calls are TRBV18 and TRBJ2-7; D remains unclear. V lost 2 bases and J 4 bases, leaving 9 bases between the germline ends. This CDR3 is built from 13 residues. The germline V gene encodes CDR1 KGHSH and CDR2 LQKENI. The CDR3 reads CASSPATDYEQYF. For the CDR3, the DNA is TGTGCCAGCTCACCAGCTACAGATTACGAGCAGTACTTC.

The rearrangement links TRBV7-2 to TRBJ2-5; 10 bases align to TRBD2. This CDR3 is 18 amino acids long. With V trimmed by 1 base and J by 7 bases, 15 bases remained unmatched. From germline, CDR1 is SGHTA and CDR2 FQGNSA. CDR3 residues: CASSLEARTSGPRGTQYF. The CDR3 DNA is TGTGCCAGCAGCTTAGAGGCGCGGACTAGCGGTCCCCGGGGGACCCAGTACTTC.

CDR3 in amino acids: CASSRETGDRVQYF. DNA of the CDR3: TGTGCCAGCAGCCGAGAGACAGGGGACCGAGTCCAGTACTTC. This chain joins TRBV7-2 and TRBJ2-5; 8 bases map to TRBD1. Germline CDR1 reads SGHTA; CDR2 reads FQGNSA. Unmatched junction bases numbered 12, after V lost 5 bases and J lost 10 bases. The CDR3 totals 14 residues.

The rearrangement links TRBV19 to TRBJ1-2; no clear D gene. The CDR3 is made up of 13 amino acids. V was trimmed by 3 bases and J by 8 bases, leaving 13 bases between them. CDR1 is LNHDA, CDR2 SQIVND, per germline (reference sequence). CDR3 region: CASSILKPLGYTF. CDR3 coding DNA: TGTGCCAGTAGTATTCTCAAGCCCCTCGGCTACACCTTC.